This T cell receptor (beta chain) appears in the sequencing data of a study of vaccination effects on CD4 cells after COVID-19. Here immunoSEQ multiplex PCR was the method, and the copy in TCRdb shows in-frame clones only, minus some. The table records 40,000 to 50,000 clones, roughly 70% of them present only once. The sample holds a few counts of this clone. Its antigen is not known. Expansion with viral peptide pools was applied to antigen-specific CD4+ T cells by the ViraFEST assay prior to sequencing. Subsequent to less than 13 days of culture, CD4+ T cells were isolated. This person caught SARS-CoV-2 sometime from March to December 2020, and PCR testing confirmed the infection. It was on days 3 and 7 that half the medium was replaced with IL-2 medium. This CDR3 contains 16 residues. Germline V gene lookup returns CDR1 SGHTA and CDR2 FQGNSA. The germline V and J ends were trimmed by 4 bases and 6 bases, with 18 bases remaining between them.

The V call is TRBV7-2, the J call TRBJ2-2; D is unclear. The receptor was isolated from a human donor who had a prior SARS-CoV-2 infection. Source: CD4+ T cells from PBMCs cultured with a peptide pool, taken before COVID-19 vaccination. The CDR3 is CASSSPLYGVSGELFF. DNA of the CDR3: TGTGCCAGCAGCTCTCCCCTATATGGGGTGTCCGGGGAGCTGTTTTTT.